Listed below are T cell receptor beta chains from one sample, sequenced in a study of Ad26.COV2.S vaccination and SARS-CoV-2 variants. Clones were sequenced by immunoSEQ multiplex PCR, and TCRdb holds only the in-frame ones, with some missing. The repertoire holds around 300,000 clones, with 80% to 90% as singletons. This material consisted of peripheral blood, taken in a trial of Ad26.COV2.S vaccine versus placebo. Source of these receptors: a person between 18 and 65 years old who received the Ad26.COV2.S COVID-19 vaccine or a placebo. Both conserved end residues are part of each CDR3. D genes are given only for firm matches. Where a row states a size, it is once, few, many or the class of an expanded clone; other rows omit it.

V	J	length	D	size	CDR3	DNA
TRBV7-8	TRBJ2-1	14	TRBD1	once	CASSSPGQVYEQFF	TGTGCCAGCAGCTCACCGGGACAGGTCTATGAGCAGTTCTTC
TRBV6-4	TRBJ2-2	14	.	once	CASSERLNTGELFF	TGTGCCAGCAGTGAAAGACTTAACACCGGGGAGCTGTTTTTT
TRBV7-2	TRBJ2-7	14	.	.	CASSLGGARGEQYF	TGTGCCAGCAGCTTAGGAGGGGCTCGGGGCGAGCAGTACTTC
TRBV7-2	TRBJ2-3	17	TRBD2	.	CASSAKLAGGGADTQYF	TGTGCCAGCAGCGCCAAACTAGCGGGAGGAGGTGCAGATACGCAGTATTTT
TRBV5-5	TRBJ1-1	13	.	.	CASSLESGRQAFF	TGTGCCAGCAGCTTGGAGTCCGGACGCCAAGCTTTCTTT
TRBV15	TRBJ2-5	13	.	.	CATSRDRQETQYF	TGTGCCACCAGCAGAGACAGGCAAGAGACCCAGTACTTC
TRBV7-2	TRBJ2-1	18	TRBD2	.	CASSRAGGSGSSGNEQFF	TGTGCCAGCAGCAGAGCTGGTGGTAGCGGGAGCTCCGGCAATGAGCAGTTCTTC
TRBV14	TRBJ2-2	14	.	.	CASLPRGGTGELFF	TGTGCCAGCTTGCCGAGAGGGGGTACCGGGGAGCTGTTTTTT
TRBV11-2	TRBJ2-3	15	.	.	CASSLAGAFTDTQYF	TGTGCCAGCAGCTTAGCGGGGGCCTTCACAGATACGCAGTATTTT
TRBV2	TRBJ2-7	13	TRBD1	.	CASRGQGAYEQYF	TGTGCCAGCAGAGGACAGGGAGCCTACGAGCAGTACTTC
TRBV7-2	TRBJ1-1	13	.	.	CASSLRGGTEAFF	TGTGCCAGCAGTCTGAGGGGGGGCACTGAAGCTTTCTTT
TRBV28	TRBJ2-1	16	TRBD1	.	CASSSPGQGLFNEQFF	TGTGCCAGCAGTTCACCGGGACAGGGGCTCTTCAATGAGCAGTTCTTC
TRBV7-8	TRBJ2-2	14	.	few	CASSLAGQTGELFF	TGTGCCAGCAGCTTAGCCGGACAGACCGGGGAGCTGTTTTTT
TRBV30	TRBJ2-1	15	TRBD1	.	CAWSGDRGTYNEQFF	TGTGCCTGGAGTGGGGACAGGGGAACTTACAATGAGCAGTTCTTC
TRBV27	TRBJ2-7	18	TRBD1	.	CASSLRTGGTSSSYEQYF	TGTGCCAGCAGTCTCAGGACAGGGGGGACTAGTAGCTCCTACGAGCAGTACTTC
TRBV2	TRBJ1-5	13	.	few	CASRRQSDQPQHF	TGTGCCAGCCGGAGACAGTCCGATCAGCCCCAGCATTTT
TRBV4-3	TRBJ2-7	16	TRBD1	.	CASSPSGTGGSYEQYF	TGCGCCAGCAGCCCTTCCGGGACAGGGGGTTCCTACGAGCAGTACTTC
TRBV6-2/TRBV6-3	TRBJ1-4	17	.	.	CASSYSTAGPTNEKLFF	TGTGCCAGCAGTTACTCGACGGCGGGGCCTACTAATGAAAAACTGTTTTTT
TRBV30	TRBJ2-1	13	TRBD2	.	CAWSLATGNEQFF	TGTGCCTGGTCACTAGCGACTGGGAATGAGCAGTTCTTC
TRBV19	TRBJ1-1	17	.	.	CASSIDLGSQQNTEAFF	TGTGCCAGTAGTATAGATCTAGGAAGTCAGCAGAACACTGAAGCTTTCTTT
TRBV7-9	TRBJ2-5	14	TRBD2	.	CASSLSGYQETQYF	TGTGCCAGCAGCCTTAGCGGGTACCAAGAGACCCAGTACTTC
TRBV5-6	TRBJ1-2	16	.	.	CASSFAPGGEDYGYTF	TGTGCCAGCAGCTTTGCCCCGGGGGGGGAAGACTATGGCTACACCTTC
TRBV15	TRBJ1-5	15	TRBD1	.	CATSSPGTAHQPQHF	TGTGCCACCAGCAGTCCAGGGACAGCCCATCAGCCCCAGCATTTT
TRBV13	TRBJ2-7	14	.	.	CASSDRDFSYEQYF	TGTGCCAGCAGCGACCGGGACTTTTCTTACGAGCAGTACTTC
TRBV4-3	TRBJ1-2	14	.	.	CASSQGGGDYGYTF	TGCGCCAGCAGCCAAGGGGGGGGAGACTATGGCTACACCTTC
TRBV19	TRBJ2-3	14	.	.	CASSIQERTDTQYF	TGTGCCAGTAGTATCCAGGAGCGCACAGATACGCAGTATTTT
TRBV5-4	TRBJ2-3	14	.	.	CASSLGGATDTQYF	TGTGCCAGCAGCTTGGGCGGGGCAACGGATACGCAGTATTTT
TRBV28	TRBJ1-3	13	.	.	CASSLSYRNTIYF	TGTGCCAGCAGCCTTTCCTATCGAAACACCATATATTTT
TRBV6-4	TRBJ2-3	15	TRBD1	.	CASSLDRGQTDTQYF	TGTGCCAGCAGTTTGGACAGGGGACAGACAGATACGCAGTATTTT
TRBV7-6	TRBJ1-5	14	.	.	CASSSGQKNQPQHF	TGTGCCAGCAGCTCTGGACAGAAGAATCAGCCCCAGCATTTT
TRBV4-3	TRBJ1-2	17	TRBD1	.	CASSQSTVGQALSGYTF	TGCGCCAGCAGCCAATCGACTGTCGGACAGGCCCTTAGCGGCTACACCTTC
TRBV4-3	TRBJ1-2	13	.	.	CASSQARGYGYTF	TGCGCCAGCAGCCAGGCCAGGGGCTATGGCTACACCTTC
TRBV27	TRBJ2-7	14	TRBD2	once	CASSTGLATYEQYF	TGTGCCAGCAGTACCGGACTAGCGACCTACGAGCAGTACTTC
TRBV7-9	TRBJ1-3	16	TRBD1	once	CASSLTGGDSGNTIYF	TGTGCCAGCAGCCTAACAGGGGGAGACTCTGGAAACACCATATATTTT
TRBV5-1	TRBJ2-5	14	.	.	CASSFGGSEETQYF	TGCGCCAGCAGCTTTGGGGGAAGCGAAGAGACCCAGTACTTC
TRBV27	TRBJ2-1	16	.	.	CARPLTSDAGMDEQFF	TGTGCCAGACCTTTAACCTCTGACGCGGGGATGGATGAGCAGTTCTTC
TRBV28	TRBJ2-7	13	.	.	CASRPTGTYEQYF	TGTGCCAGCAGACCTACTGGGACCTACGAGCAGTACTTC
TRBV28	TRBJ1-5	15	.	.	CASSPSGGFEQPQHF	TGTGCCAGCAGTCCCTCCGGGGGCTTCGAGCAGCCCCAGCATTTT
TRBV4-1	TRBJ2-2	14	TRBD2	.	CASTPSGGAGELFF	TGCGCCAGCACCCCTAGCGGGGGGGCCGGGGAGCTGTTTTTT
TRBV19	TRBJ1-6	16	.	once	CASSMSSEGIGSPLHF	TGTGCCAGTAGTATGTCAAGCGAGGGGATCGGTTCACCCCTCCACTTT
TRBV5-1	TRBJ2-2	14	.	.	CASSPGQNTGELFF	TGCGCCAGCAGCCCTGGACAAAACACCGGGGAGCTGTTTTTT
TRBV28	TRBJ1-2	11	.	.	CASSVGVGYTF	TGTGCCAGCAGTGTGGGGGTCGGCTACACCTTC
TRBV7-8	TRBJ1-3	15	.	.	CASSLEGTFKNTIYF	TGTGCCAGCAGCTTGGAAGGGACTTTCAAAAACACCATATATTTT
TRBV2	TRBJ2-5	15	.	.	CASSEETVYQETQYF	TGTGCCAGCAGTGAAGAGACAGTGTACCAAGAGACCCAGTACTTC
TRBV6-2/TRBV6-3	TRBJ1-1	13	TRBD1	.	CASSGTGQTEAFF	TGTGCCAGCAGCGGGACAGGGCAAACTGAAGCTTTCTTT
TRBV28	TRBJ2-7	15	.	.	CATYPRSGSNYEQYF	TGTGCCACCTACCCTAGGAGCGGGTCCAACTACGAGCAGTACTTC
TRBV4-1	TRBJ2-3	15	.	.	CASSVRLGPTDTQYF	TGCGCCAGCAGCGTCCGACTAGGACCCACAGATACGCAGTATTTT
TRBV30	TRBJ2-4	14	TRBD1	few	CAWGQGLTKNIQYF	TGTGCCTGGGGACAGGGGTTAACCAAAAACATTCAGTACTTC
TRBV27	TRBJ1-2	14	TRBD1	.	CASSLQAGGYGYTF	TGTGCCAGCAGTTTACAGGCAGGGGGGTATGGCTACACCTTC
TRBV11-2	TRBJ2-5	14	.	.	CASSLGPARGTQYF	TGTGCCAGCAGCTTAGGGCCTGCCCGGGGGACCCAGTACTTC
TRBV7-9	TRBJ2-7	12	.	.	CASSSDSSAQYF	TGTGCCAGCAGCTCTGATTCCTCCGCGCAGTACTTC